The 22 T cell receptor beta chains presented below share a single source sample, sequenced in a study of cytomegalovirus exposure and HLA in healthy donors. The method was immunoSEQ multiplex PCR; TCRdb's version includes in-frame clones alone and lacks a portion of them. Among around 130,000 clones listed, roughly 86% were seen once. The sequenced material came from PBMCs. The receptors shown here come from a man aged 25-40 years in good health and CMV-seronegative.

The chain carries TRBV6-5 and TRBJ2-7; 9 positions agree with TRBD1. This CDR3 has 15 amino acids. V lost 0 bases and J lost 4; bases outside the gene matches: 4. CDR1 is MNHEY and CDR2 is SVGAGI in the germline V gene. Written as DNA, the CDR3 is TGTGCCAGCAGTTACTCGGGACAGGGCGAGTACGAGCAGTACTTC. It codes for CASSYSGQGEYEQYF.

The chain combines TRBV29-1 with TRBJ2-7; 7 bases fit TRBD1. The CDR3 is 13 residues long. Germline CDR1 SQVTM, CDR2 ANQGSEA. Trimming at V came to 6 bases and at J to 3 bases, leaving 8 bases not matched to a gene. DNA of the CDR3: TGCAGCGTGATCTCCCGGGACAGCTACGAGCAGTACTTC. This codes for CSVISRDSYEQYF.

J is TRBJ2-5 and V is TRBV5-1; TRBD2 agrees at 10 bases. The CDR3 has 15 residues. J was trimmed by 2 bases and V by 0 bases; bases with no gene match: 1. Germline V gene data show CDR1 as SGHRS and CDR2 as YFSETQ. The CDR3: CASSLELAGQETQYF. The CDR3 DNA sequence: TGCGCCAGCAGCTTGGAACTAGCGGGGCAAGAGACCCAGTACTTC.

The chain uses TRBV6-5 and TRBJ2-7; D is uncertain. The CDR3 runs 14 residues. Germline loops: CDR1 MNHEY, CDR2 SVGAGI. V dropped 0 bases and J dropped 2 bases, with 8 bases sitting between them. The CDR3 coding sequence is TGTGCCAGCAGTTACTCAGGCCTAGCCTACGAGCAGTACTTC. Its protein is CASSYSGLAYEQYF.

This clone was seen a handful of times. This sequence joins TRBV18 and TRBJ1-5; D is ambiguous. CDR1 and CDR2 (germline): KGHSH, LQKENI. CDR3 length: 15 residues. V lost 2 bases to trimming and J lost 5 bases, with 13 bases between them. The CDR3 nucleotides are TGTGCCAGCTCACCAGATCCACAGATTCATCAGCCCCAGCATTTT. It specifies CASSPDPQIHQPQHF.

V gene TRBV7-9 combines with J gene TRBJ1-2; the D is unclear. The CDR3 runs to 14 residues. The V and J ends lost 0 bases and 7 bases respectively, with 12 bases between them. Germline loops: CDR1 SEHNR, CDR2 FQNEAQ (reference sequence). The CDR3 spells CASSLAQAAFGYTF. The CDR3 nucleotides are TGTGCCAGCAGCTTAGCGCAGGCAGCCTTTGGCTACACCTTC.

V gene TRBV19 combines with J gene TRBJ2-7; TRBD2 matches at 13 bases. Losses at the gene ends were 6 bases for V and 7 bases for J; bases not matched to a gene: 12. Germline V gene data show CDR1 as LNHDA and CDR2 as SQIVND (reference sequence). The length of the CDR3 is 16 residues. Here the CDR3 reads CASSLNSGLAGLEQYF. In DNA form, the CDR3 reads TGTGCCAGTAGCCTAAACTCGGGACTAGCGGGGTTGGAGCAGTACTTC. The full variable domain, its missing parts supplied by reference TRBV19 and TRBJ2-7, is DGGITQSPKYLFRKEGQNVTLSCEQNLNHDAMYWYRQDPGQGLRLIYYSQIVNDFQKGDIAEGYSVSREKKESFPLTVTSAQKNPTAFYLCASSLNSGLAGLEQYFGPGTRLTVT.

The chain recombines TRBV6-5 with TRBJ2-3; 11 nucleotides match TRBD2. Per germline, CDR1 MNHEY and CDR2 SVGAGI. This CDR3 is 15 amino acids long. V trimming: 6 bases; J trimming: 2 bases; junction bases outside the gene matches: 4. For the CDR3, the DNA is TGTGCCAGCAGCGGACTAGCGGGTTCCACAGATACGCAGTATTTT. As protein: CASSGLAGSTDTQYF.

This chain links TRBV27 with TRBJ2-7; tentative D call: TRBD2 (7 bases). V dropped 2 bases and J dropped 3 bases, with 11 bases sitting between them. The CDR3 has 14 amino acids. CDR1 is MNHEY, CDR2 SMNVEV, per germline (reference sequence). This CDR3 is CASSLRGADYEQYF. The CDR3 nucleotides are TGTGCCAGCAGTTTACGGGGGGCCGACTACGAGCAGTACTTC.

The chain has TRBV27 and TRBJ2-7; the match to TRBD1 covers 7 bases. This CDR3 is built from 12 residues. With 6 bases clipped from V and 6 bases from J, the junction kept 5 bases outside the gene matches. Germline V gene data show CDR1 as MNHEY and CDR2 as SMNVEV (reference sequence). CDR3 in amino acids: CASRSTGVEQYF. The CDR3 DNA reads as TGTGCCAGCAGATCCACAGGGGTCGAGCAGTACTTC.

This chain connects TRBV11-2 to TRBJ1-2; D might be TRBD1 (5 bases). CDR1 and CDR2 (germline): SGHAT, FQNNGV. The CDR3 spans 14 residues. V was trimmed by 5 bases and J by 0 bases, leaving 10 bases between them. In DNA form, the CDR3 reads TGTGCCAGCAGCCCCGCAGGGACTAACTATGGCTACACCTTC. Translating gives CASSPAGTNYGYTF. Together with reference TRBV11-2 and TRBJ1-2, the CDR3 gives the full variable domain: EAGVAQSPRYKIIEKRQSVAFWCNPISGHATLYWYQQILGQGPKLLIQFQNNGVVDDSQLPKDRFSAERLKGVDSTLKIQPAKLEDSAVYLCASSPAGTNYGYTFGSGTRLTVV.

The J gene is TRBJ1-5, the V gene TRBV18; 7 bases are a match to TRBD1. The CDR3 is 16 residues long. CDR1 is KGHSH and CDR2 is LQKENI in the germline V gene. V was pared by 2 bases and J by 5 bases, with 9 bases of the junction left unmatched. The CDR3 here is CASSPGAAQGDQPQHF. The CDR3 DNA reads TGTGCCAGCTCACCAGGAGCGGCCCAGGGGGATCAGCCCCAGCATTTT.

The CDR3, as DNA: TGTGCCATTCGAACAGACTCTGGAAACACCATATATTTT. It encodes CAIRTDSGNTIYF. V usage is TRBV10-3 and J usage is TRBJ1-3; D uncertain. This CDR3 is 13 amino acids long. The germline V gene has CDR1 ENHRY and CDR2 SYGVKD. V gave up 9 bases and J gave up 0 bases, with 9 bases separating them.

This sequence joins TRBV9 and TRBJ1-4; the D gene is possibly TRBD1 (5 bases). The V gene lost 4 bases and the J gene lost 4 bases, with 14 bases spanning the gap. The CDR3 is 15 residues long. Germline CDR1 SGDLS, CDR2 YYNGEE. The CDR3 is CASSMQTDINEKLFF. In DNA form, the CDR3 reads TGTGCCAGCAGCATGCAGACAGACATTAATGAAAAACTGTTTTTT.

The chain's CDR3 is CASHPTGVETQYF. Written as DNA, the CDR3 is TGTGCCTCTCACCCGACAGGGGTGGAGACCCAGTACTTC. V usage is TRBV5-4 and J usage is TRBJ2-5; 8 bases are a match to TRBD1. Germline CDR1 is SGHNT and CDR2 is YYREEE (reference sequence). V trimming: 10 bases; J trimming: 5 bases; junction bases outside the gene matches: 10. The CDR3 length is 13 residues.

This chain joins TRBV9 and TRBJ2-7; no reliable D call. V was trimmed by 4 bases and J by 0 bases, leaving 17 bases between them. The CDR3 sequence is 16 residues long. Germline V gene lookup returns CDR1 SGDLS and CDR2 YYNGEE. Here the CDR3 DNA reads TGTGCCAGCAGCCCAAGATGGCAGGAAAGCTCCTACGAGCAGTACTTC. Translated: CASSPRWQESSYEQYF. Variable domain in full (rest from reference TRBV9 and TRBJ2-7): DSGVTQTPKHLITATGQRVTLRCSPRSGDLSVYWYQQSLDQGLQFLIQYYNGEERAKGNILERFSAQQFPDLHSELNLSSLELGDSALYFCASSPRWQESSYEQYFGPGTRLTVT.

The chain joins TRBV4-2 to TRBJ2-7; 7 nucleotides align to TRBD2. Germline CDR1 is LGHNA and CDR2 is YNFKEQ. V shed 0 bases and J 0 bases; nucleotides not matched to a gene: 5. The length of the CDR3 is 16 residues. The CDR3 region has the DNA TGTGCCAGCAGCCAAGATCTGGGGGGGGGCTCCTACGAGCAGTACTTC. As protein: CASSQDLGGGSYEQYF.

The CDR3 here is CASSVGLFAGQGWEKLFF. Written as DNA, the CDR3 is TGTGCCAGCAGCGTCGGATTGTTTGCGGGACAGGGGTGGGAAAAACTGTTTTTT. The gene calls are TRBV5-6 and TRBJ1-4; TRBD1 matches at 10 bases. Trimming at V came to 4 bases and at J to 8 bases, leaving 17 bases not matched to a gene. The CDR3 is 18 residues long. Germline CDR1 and CDR2: SGHDT and YYEEEE.

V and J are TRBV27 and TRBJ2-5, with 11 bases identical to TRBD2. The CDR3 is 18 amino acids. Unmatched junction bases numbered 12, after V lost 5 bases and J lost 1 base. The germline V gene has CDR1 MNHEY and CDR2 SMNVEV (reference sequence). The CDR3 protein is CASSPLILAGGSQETQYF. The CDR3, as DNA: TGTGCCAGCAGTCCTCTCATTCTAGCGGGGGGTTCCCAAGAGACCCAGTACTTC.

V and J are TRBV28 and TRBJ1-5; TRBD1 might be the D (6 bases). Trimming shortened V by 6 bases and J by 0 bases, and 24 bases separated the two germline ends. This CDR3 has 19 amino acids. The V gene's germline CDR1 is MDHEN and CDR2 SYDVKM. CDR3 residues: CASSLIKGTTFYSNQPQHF. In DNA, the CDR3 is TGTGCCAGCAGCCTCATTAAAGGGACAACTTTTTATAGCAATCAGCCCCAGCATTTT.

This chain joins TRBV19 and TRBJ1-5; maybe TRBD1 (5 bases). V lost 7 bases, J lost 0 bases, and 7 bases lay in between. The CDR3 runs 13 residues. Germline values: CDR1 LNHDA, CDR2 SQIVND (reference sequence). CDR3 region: CASTRASNQPQHF. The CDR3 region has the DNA TGTGCCAGTACCAGGGCTAGCAATCAGCCCCAGCATTTT.

The CDR3 reads CASSLVGGSGTDTQYF. CDR3 in DNA: TGTGCCAGCAGCTTAGTCGGGGGGAGTGGGACAGATACGCAGTATTTT. The rearrangement links TRBV7-6 to TRBJ2-3; 7 positions match TRBD2. The V and J ends lost 1 base and 3 bases, in that order; junction bases with no gene match: 7. Germline V gene lookup returns CDR1 SGHVS and CDR2 FNYEAQ. This CDR3 is 16 amino acids long.